This T cell receptor beta chain was obtained from a study of cytomegalovirus exposure and HLA in healthy donors. Whole-study results and caveats: Despite most TCR sequences being rare, some public TCRs occurred in many donors. CMV serostatus was the sole immune exposure data available.

Primers included in the PCR were 60 Vbeta and 13 Jbeta primers. As processed by the authors: The count from a later analysis was tens of millions of unique TCR beta chains, approximately 9.9 million of them shared. Sequencing was performed with immunoSEQ multiplex PCR; in TCRdb, only in-frame clones are kept and a portion is missing. V and J calls and clone size are as listed in that table; D and trimming were resolved from the DNA. The data contain under 200,000 clones, 78% of them singletons. On this clone itself: Its antigen is as yet unknown.

Regarding donors, all were healthy bone marrow donors. The CDR3 has 15 amino acids. Between the trimmed V and J ends, which lost 7 bases and 4 bases, there was a span of 17 bases. CDR1 is SGHNT, CDR2 YENEEA, per germline. The origin of this receptor is a woman aged 25 to 45 in good health and CMV-seropositive. The V call is TRBV11-3, the J call TRBJ2-4, with D possibly being TRBD1 (6 bases). Specimen: PBMCs. The DNA for the CDR3 is TGTGCCAGCATCCGGCTAATACAGGGAAAAAACATTCAGTACTTC. Its translation is CASIRLIQGKNIQYF. Complete variable domain (other parts from reference TRBV11-3 and TRBJ2-4): EAGVVQSPRYKIIEKKQPVAFWCNPISGHNTLYWYLQNLGQGPELLIRYENEEAVDDSQLPKDRFSAERLKGVDSTLKIQPAELGDSAVYLCASIRLIQGKNIQYFGAGTRLSVL.